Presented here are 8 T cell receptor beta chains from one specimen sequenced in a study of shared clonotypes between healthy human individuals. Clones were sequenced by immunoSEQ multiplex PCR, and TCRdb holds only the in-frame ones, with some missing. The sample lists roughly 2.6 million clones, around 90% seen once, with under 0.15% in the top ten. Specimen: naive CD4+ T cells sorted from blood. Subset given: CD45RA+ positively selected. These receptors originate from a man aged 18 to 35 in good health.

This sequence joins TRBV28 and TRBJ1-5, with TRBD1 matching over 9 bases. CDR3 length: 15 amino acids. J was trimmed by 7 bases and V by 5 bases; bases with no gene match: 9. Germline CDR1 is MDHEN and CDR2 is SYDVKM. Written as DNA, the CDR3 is TGTGCCAGCAGTCCACCAAGGGGACAGGGACAGCCCCAGCATTTT. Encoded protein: CASSPPRGQGQPQHF.

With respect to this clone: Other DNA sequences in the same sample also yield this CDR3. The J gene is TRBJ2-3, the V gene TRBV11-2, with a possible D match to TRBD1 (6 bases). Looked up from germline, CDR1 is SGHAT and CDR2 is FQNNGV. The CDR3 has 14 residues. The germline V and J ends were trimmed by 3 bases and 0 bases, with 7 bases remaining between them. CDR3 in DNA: TGTGCCAGCAGCTTGAGGGGGAGCACAGATACGCAGTATTTT. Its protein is CASSLRGSTDTQYF.

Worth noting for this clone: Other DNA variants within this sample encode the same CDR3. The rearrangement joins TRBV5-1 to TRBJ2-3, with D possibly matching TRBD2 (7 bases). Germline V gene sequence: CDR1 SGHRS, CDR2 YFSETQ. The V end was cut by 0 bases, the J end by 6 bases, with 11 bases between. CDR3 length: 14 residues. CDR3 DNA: TGCGCCAGCAGCTTGGTTGGGGGGGCTGATACGCAGTATTTT. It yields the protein CASSLVGGADTQYF.

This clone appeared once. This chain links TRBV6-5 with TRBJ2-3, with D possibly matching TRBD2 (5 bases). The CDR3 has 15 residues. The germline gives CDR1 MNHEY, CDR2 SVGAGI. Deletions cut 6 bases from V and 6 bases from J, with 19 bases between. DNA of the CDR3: TGTGCCAGCAGGCCCTCTGGCGGGCCGGGGGATACGCAGTATTTT. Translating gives CASRPSGGPGDTQYF.

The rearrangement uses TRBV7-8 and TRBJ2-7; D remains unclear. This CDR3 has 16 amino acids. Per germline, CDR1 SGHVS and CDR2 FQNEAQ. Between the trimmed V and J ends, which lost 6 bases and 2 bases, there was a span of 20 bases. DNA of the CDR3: TGTGCCAGCAGTGGGGTCGATTGGGTAAGGGCCTACGAGCAGTACTTC. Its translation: CASSGVDWVRAYEQYF.

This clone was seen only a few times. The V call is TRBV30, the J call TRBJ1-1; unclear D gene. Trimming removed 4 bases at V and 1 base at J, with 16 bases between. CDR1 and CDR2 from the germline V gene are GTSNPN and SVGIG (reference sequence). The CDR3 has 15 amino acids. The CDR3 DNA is TGTGCCTGGACCTATTCCGGGGTGGCGAACACTGAAGCTTTCTTT. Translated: CAWTYSGVANTEAFF.

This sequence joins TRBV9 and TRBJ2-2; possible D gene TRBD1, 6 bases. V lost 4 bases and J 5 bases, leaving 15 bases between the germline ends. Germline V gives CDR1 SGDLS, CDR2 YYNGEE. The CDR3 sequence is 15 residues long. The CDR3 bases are TGTGCCAGCAGCCCAACGGGACAATTAACCGGGGAGCTGTTTTTT. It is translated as CASSPTGQLTGELFF.

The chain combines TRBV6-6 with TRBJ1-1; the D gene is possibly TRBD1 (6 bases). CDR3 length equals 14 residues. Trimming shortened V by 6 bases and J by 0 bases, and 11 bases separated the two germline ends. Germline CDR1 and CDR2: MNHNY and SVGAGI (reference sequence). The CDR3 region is CASSPTGLNTEAFF. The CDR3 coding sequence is TGTGCCAGCAGCCCAACAGGGCTGAACACTGAAGCTTTCTTT.